This T cell receptor (beta chain) was documented in a study of shared clonotypes between healthy human individuals. Study summary: Each donor had three CD4 naive, three CD4 memory, two CD8 naive and one CD8 memory plate.

V lost 4 bases and J lost 1, with 16 bases in between. Germline CDR1 SGHRS, CDR2 YFSETQ. The CDR3 has 16 amino acids. This clone was recorded only once. Its antigen is still unknown. CD8 cells classed as naive were CD45RO-negative and positively selected for CCR7, excluding terminally differentiated effector memory CD45RA+ cells. The study enrolled healthy HIV-negative adults without recent acute infections or vaccinations as donors. Study results and caveats: Researchers sampled blood only, noting tissue repertoires likely differ.

Profiling relied on immunoSEQ multiplex PCR, and the TCRdb table lists in-frame clones only, not all of them. The data contain around 2.1 million clones, around 93% of them seen just once; the ten biggest clones take up about 1.8%. The sample comprised naive CD8+ T cells from PBMCs. The chain has TRBV5-1 and TRBJ2-3; no clear D. The sequence was obtained from a man younger than 30 in good health. Some clones in this sample may be carry-over from other donors' samples. CDR3 sequence: CASSPSFAARTDTQYF. DNA for the CDR3: TGCGCCAGCAGCCCCTCTTTTGCCGCCCGCACAGATACGCAGTATTTT.